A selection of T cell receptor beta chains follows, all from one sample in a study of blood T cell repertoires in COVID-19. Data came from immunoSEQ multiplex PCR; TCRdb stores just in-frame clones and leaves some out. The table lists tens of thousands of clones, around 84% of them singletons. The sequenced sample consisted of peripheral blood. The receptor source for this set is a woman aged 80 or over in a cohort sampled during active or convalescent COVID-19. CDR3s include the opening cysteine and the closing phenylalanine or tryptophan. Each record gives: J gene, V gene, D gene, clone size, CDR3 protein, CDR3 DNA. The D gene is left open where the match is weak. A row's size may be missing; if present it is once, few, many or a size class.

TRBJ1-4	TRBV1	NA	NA	CTSSRGQGARTNEKLFF	TGCACCAGCAGCCGGGGACAGGGGGCTCGGACTAATGAAAAACTGTTTTTT
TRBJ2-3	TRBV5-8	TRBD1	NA	CASSPGADRLSTDTQYF	TGTGCCAGCAGCCCCGGAGCGGACAGGCTTAGCACAGATACGCAGTATTTT
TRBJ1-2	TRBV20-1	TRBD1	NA	CSASYRQGWDYGYTF	TGCAGTGCTAGTTATAGACAGGGCTGGGACTATGGCTACACCTTC
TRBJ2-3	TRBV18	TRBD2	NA	CASSGTSGSSDTQYF	TGTGCCAGCTCGGGGACTAGCGGGAGTTCAGATACGCAGTATTTT
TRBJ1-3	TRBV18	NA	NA	CASSPWDSNSGNTIYF	TGTGCCAGCTCACCTTGGGACTCCAATTCTGGAAACACCATATATTTT
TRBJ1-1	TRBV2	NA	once	CASSREPTTEAFF	TGTGCCAGCAGCCGGGAGCCTACCACTGAAGCTTTCTTT
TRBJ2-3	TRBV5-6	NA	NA	CASSRDTDTQYF	TGTGCCAGCAGCCGGGACACAGATACGCAGTATTTT
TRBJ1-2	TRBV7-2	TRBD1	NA	CASSGTGAQGGWGYTF	TGTGCCAGCAGCGGGACGGGTGCACAGGGGGGCTGGGGCTACACCTTC
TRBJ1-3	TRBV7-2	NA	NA	CASSSHSAGNTIYF	TGTGCCAGCAGCTCCCACTCGGCTGGAAACACCATATATTTT
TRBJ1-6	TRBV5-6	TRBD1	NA	CASSLGFRDSYSPLHF	TGTGCCAGCAGCTTGGGGTTCCGGGACAGCTATTCACCCCTCCACTTT
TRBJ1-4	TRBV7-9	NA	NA	CASSSWTGVNEKLFF	TGTGCCAGCAGCTCGTGGACGGGGGTTAATGAAAAACTGTTTTTT
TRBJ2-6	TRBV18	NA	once	CASSPLNAVSGANVLTF	TGTGCCAGCTCACCACTTAACGCGGTCTCTGGGGCCAACGTCCTGACTTTC
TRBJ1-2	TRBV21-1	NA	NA	CASSKVGQGPNRYYGYTF	TGTGCCAGCAGCAAAGTGGGACAGGGGCCTAATAGGTACTATGGCTACACCTTC
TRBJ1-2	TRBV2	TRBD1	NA	CASRTGGWGYTF	TGTGCCAGCAGGACAGGGGGCTGGGGCTACACCTTC
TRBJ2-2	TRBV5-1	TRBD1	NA	CASTQGPFGGELFF	TGCGCCAGCACACAGGGGCCCTTTGGCGGGGAGCTGTTTTTT
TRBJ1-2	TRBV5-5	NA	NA	CASSITETWGYTF	TGTGCCAGCAGCATAACAGAAACCTGGGGCTACACCTTC
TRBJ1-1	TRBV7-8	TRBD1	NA	CASSFRTGSDTEAFF	TGTGCCAGCAGCTTCCGGACAGGCTCAGACACTGAAGCTTTCTTT
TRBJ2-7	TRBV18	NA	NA	CASSPSTPGLSYEQYF	TGTGCCAGCTCACCTTCGACACCGGGACTTTCCTACGAGCAGTACTTC
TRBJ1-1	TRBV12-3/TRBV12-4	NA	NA	CASSPLRGEAFF	TGTGCCAGCAGCCCTCTCCGGGGTGAAGCTTTCTTT
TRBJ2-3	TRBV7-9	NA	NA	CASSLDRPSTDTQYF	TGTGCCAGCAGCTTAGACAGACCTAGCACAGATACGCAGTATTTT
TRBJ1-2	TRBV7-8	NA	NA	CASSLNAGAGGYTF	TGTGCCAGCAGCCTCAACGCAGGGGCCGGTGGCTACACCTTC
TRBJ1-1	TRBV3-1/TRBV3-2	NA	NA	CASSQGGIGEAFF	TGTGCCAGCAGCCAGGGAGGGATCGGTGAAGCTTTCTTT
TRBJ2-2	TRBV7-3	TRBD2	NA	CASSRTSGATGELFF	TGTGCCAGCAGCAGGACTAGCGGAGCCACCGGGGAGCTGTTTTTT
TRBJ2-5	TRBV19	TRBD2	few	CASSWDSGRAGETQYF	TGTGCCAGTAGTTGGGATAGCGGGAGGGCCGGAGAGACCCAGTACTTC
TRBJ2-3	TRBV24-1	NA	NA	CATSDPRGSDTQYF	TGTGCCACCAGTGATCCACGAGGGTCAGATACGCAGTATTTT
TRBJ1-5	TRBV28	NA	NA	CASSLSGLGNQPQHF	TGTGCCAGCAGTTTATCAGGGCTGGGCAATCAGCCCCAGCATTTT
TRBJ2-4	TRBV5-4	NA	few	CASSLPSAPDKNIQYF	TGTGCCAGCAGCTTGCCCAGCGCCCCAGACAAAAACATTCAGTACTTC
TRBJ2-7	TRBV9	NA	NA	CASNRGDPSYEQYF	TGTGCCAGCAACCGCGGGGACCCCTCCTACGAGCAGTACTTC
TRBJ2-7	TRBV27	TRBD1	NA	CASSLSPGQGAGYEQYF	TGTGCCAGCAGTTTATCCCCGGGACAGGGGGCTGGGTACGAGCAGTACTTC
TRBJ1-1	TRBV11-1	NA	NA	CASSPGGMAMNTEAFF	TGTGCCAGCAGCCCTGGGGGGATGGCGATGAACACTGAAGCTTTCTTT
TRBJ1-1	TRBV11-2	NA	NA	CASSASQGRLPEAFF	TGTGCCAGCAGCGCCAGCCAAGGGAGGTTGCCTGAAGCTTTCTTT